The subject of this entry is one T cell receptor beta chain. The antigen is not known. This specimen comes from a study of vaccination and CD4 T cells after COVID-19. Study as a whole: Post-COVID specimens were obtained a median 101 days after diagnosis (range 35 to 161).

V was pared by 4 bases and J by 16 bases, with 10 bases of the junction left unmatched. This CDR3 spans 13 amino acids. Per the germline V gene, CDR1 is MGHRA and CDR2 is YSYEKL. General study findings and limits: Convalescent patients had 304 of 307 vaccine-specific clones showing spike mono-reactivity.

Scientists ran DNA taken from cultured CD4+ T cells through the Oncomine TCR Beta short-read assay for sequencing. MiXCR, applied by TCRdb to the PCR reads, yields one record per CDR3 protein. The sample includes around 17,000 distinct CDR3 sequences, approximately 38% of them seen just once. Stated treatment: approximately nine-day PBMC culture with coronavirus spike peptide pools or control peptides (ViraFEST assay). The clonotype originates from a human donor who had recovered from COVID-19. Sequenced material: CD4+ T cells from blood, cultured in vitro. The chain has TRBV4-1 and TRBJ1-5, with 10 bases aligning to TRBD1. CDR3 nucleotide sequence: TGCGCCAGCAGCCCGGGGACAGGGGACCCTCTCCATTTT. Its protein is CASSPGTGDPLHF.